These 26 T cell receptor beta chains share one sample of origin, sequenced in a study of blood T cell repertoires in COVID-19. Sequencing was performed with immunoSEQ multiplex PCR; in TCRdb, only in-frame clones are kept and a portion is missing. The sample carries 110,000 to 150,000 clones, 80% recorded once. Sample: peripheral blood. These receptors were collected from a man in his 70s who had recovered from COVID-19.

The chain recombines TRBV5-6 with TRBJ2-7; 10 nucleotides match TRBD2. J was trimmed by 2 bases and V by 0 bases; bases with no gene match: 5. Per germline, CDR1 SGHDT and CDR2 YYEEEE. The CDR3 is 16 residues long. CDR3 sequence reads: CASSLGLAGYTYEQYF. The DNA of the CDR3 is TGTGCCAGCAGCTTGGGACTAGCGGGTTACACCTACGAGCAGTACTTC. Using reference TRBV5-6 and TRBJ2-7 for the parts outside the CDR3, the full variable domain is DAGVTQSPTHLIKTRGQQVTLRCSPKSGHDTVSWYQQALGQGPQFIFQYYEEEERQRGNFPDRFSGHQFPNYSSELNVNALLLGDSALYLCASSLGLAGYTYEQYFGPGTRLTVT.

This chain connects TRBV3-1 (or the pseudogene TRBV3-2) to TRBJ1-5; D might be TRBD1 (5 bases). The germline V gene encodes CDR1 LGHDT and CDR2 YNNKEL (reference sequence). V dropped 0 bases and J dropped 5 bases, with 11 bases sitting between them. The CDR3 extends over 15 amino acids. The CDR3 reads CASSQDAGQDQPQHF. CDR3 sequence (DNA): TGTGCCAGCAGCCAAGATGCAGGGCAGGATCAGCCCCAGCATTTT.

The chain employs TRBV5-5 and TRBJ2-7; TRBD1 matches 7 bases. The CDR3 runs to 15 residues. With 0 bases clipped from V and 0 bases from J, the junction kept 3 bases outside the gene matches. From germline, CDR1 is SGHKS and CDR2 YYEKEE (reference sequence). CDR3 protein: CASSLEAGGSYEQYF. The CDR3 bases are TGTGCCAGCAGCTTGGAAGCAGGGGGCTCCTACGAGCAGTACTTC.

This chain uses TRBV7-3 with TRBJ2-1, with a weak D call TRBD2 (6 bases). The germline CDR1 and CDR2 sequences are SGHTA and FQGTGA. Trimming removed 5 bases from V and 6 bases from J, with 14 bases in between. The CDR3 consists of 14 residues. This CDR3 reads CASSLRHGGNEQFF. CDR3 nucleotide sequence: TGTGCCAGCAGCCTACGCCACGGGGGCAATGAGCAGTTCTTC.

This clone was detected only once. J is TRBJ1-5 and V is TRBV28; 11 bases align to TRBD1. The V gene end was trimmed by 6 bases and the J gene end by 7 bases; junction bases not matched to a gene: 8. The CDR3 sequence is 15 residues long. CDR1 is MDHEN and CDR2 is SYDVKM in the germline V gene. CDR3 in amino acids: CASRYPGQGVQPQHF. In DNA form, the CDR3 reads TGTGCCAGCAGATATCCGGGACAGGGGGTACAGCCCCAGCATTTT.

The chain has TRBV30 and TRBJ2-1; TRBD2 matches 7 bases. This CDR3 contains 15 residues. Trimming at V came to 5 bases and at J to 5 bases, leaving 12 bases not matched to a gene. Germline loops: CDR1 GTSNPN, CDR2 SVGIG (reference sequence). The CDR3 here is CAWDPGTMGHNEQFF. For the CDR3, the DNA is TGTGCCTGGGATCCCGGGACTATGGGTCACAATGAGCAGTTCTTC.

The J gene is TRBJ1-6, the V gene TRBV9; D gene uncertain. The CDR3 extends over 13 amino acids. V lost 3 bases, J lost 11 bases, and 12 bases lay in between. CDR1 is SGDLS and CDR2 is YYNGEE in the germline V gene. CDR3 region: CASSERVRAPLHF. CDR3 in DNA: TGTGCCAGCAGCGAGAGGGTGAGGGCACCCCTCCACTTT. Drawing the rest from reference TRBV9 and TRBJ1-6, the complete variable domain is DSGVTQTPKHLITATGQRVTLRCSPRSGDLSVYWYQQSLDQGLQFLIQYYNGEERAKGNILERFSAQQFPDLHSELNLSSLELGDSALYFCASSERVRAPLHFGNGTRLTVT.

The chain employs TRBV9 and TRBJ2-7; 7 bases match TRBD1. Per germline, CDR1 SGDLS and CDR2 YYNGEE. The CDR3 contains 14 residues. V trimming: 4 bases; J trimming: 3 bases; junction bases outside the gene matches: 7. CDR3 amino acids: CASSTTGSHYEQYF. CDR3 coding DNA: TGTGCCAGCAGCACGACAGGGAGTCACTACGAGCAGTACTTC.

In regard to this clone: This same CDR3 is encoded by further DNA sequences in the sample. CDR3 in amino acids: CASSLGQGAEAFF. CDR3 nucleotides: TGCGCCAGCAGCTTGGGACAGGGTGCTGAAGCTTTCTTT. The V call is TRBV5-1, the J call TRBJ1-1; TRBD1 aligns across 7 bases. Germline CDR1 and CDR2: SGHRS and YFSETQ. The V gene end was trimmed by 0 bases and the J gene end by 6 bases; junction bases not matched to a gene: 2. The CDR3 consists of 13 residues.

The V gene is TRBV7-2, the J gene TRBJ2-3; no definite D call. CDR1 is SGHTA, CDR2 FQGNSA, per germline. Trimming shortened V by 1 base and J by 4 bases, and 6 bases separated the two germline ends. This CDR3 is 13 amino acids long. The chain's CDR3 is CASSLGEADTQYF. As DNA, the CDR3 is TGTGCCAGCAGCTTAGGCGAGGCAGATACGCAGTATTTT.

The chain joins TRBV9 to TRBJ1-1, with D maybe TRBD1 (6 bases). Germline values: CDR1 SGDLS, CDR2 YYNGEE. Trimming took off 3 bases at V and 1 base at J, with 10 bases between the two ends. The CDR3 runs 14 residues. CDR3 protein: CASSDLQGNTEAFF. The CDR3 DNA sequence: TGTGCCAGCAGCGACTTACAGGGGAACACTGAAGCTTTCTTT.

V usage is TRBV27 and J usage is TRBJ2-1; the D gene is possibly TRBD2 (6 bases). Germline V gives CDR1 MNHEY, CDR2 SMNVEV (reference sequence). V was shortened by 5 bases and J by 5 bases, with 16 bases between the two germline ends. This CDR3 has 15 residues. CDR3 sequence: CASSNGGILDNEQFF. For the CDR3, the DNA is TGTGCCAGCAGTAACGGCGGGATCTTAGACAATGAGCAGTTCTTC.

V is TRBV7-3 and J is TRBJ2-1; D gene unclear. Germline CDR1 and CDR2: SGHTA and FQGTGA. V gave up 5 bases and J gave up 4 bases, with 12 bases separating them. The CDR3 runs 14 residues. CDR3 amino acids: CASSRGPLYNEQFF. CDR3 nucleotide sequence: TGTGCCAGCAGCCGCGGTCCCTTGTACAATGAGCAGTTCTTC.

The chain uses TRBV6-5 and TRBJ2-2, with D maybe TRBD1 (6 bases). The CDR3 sequence is 14 residues long. V was shortened by 6 bases and J by 6 bases, with 14 bases between the two germline ends. Germline CDR1 MNHEY, CDR2 SVGAGI. CDR3 region: CASSLLEGAGELFF. The CDR3 DNA reads TGTGCCAGCAGCCTCCTTGAGGGGGCCGGGGAGCTGTTTTTT.

This clone was recorded only once. V is TRBV5-4 and J is TRBJ2-5; 7 nucleotides line up with TRBD1. CDR3 length: 15 amino acids. Germline assignment: CDR1 SGHNT and CDR2 YYREEE (reference sequence). The junction had 4 bases not matched to a gene; V was cut back by 1 base and J by 1 base. DNA for the CDR3: TGTGCCAGCAGCTTGAGGACAGGCCCCCAAGAGACCCAGTACTTC. Encoded protein: CASSLRTGPQETQYF.

In this sample, this clone turned up once. V usage is TRBV21-1 and J usage is TRBJ2-7; no DNA check was done on the table's D call, TRBD2. TRBV21-1 is a known pseudogene. This CDR3 spans 13 amino acids. The CDR3 bases are TGTGCCAGCGGACTAGCGGGATCCTACGAGCAGTACTTC. It codes for CASGLAGSYEQYF.

The gene calls are TRBV27 and TRBJ2-4; 12 nucleotides match TRBD2. The length of the CDR3 is 13 residues. The V gene end was trimmed by 9 bases and the J gene end by 8 bases; junction bases not matched to a gene: 5. Germline V gene sequence: CDR1 MNHEY, CDR2 SMNVEV (reference sequence). CDR3 region: CASWTSGNDIQYF. The DNA of the CDR3 is TGTGCCAGTTGGACTAGCGGGAATGACATTCAGTACTTC.

The chain joins TRBV4-1 to TRBJ1-1, with D hard to call. The germline CDR1 and CDR2 sequences are MGHRA and YSYEKL. V was shortened by 0 bases and J by 10 bases, with 18 bases between the two germline ends. The CDR3 loop spans 15 amino acids. CDR3 region: CASSQDAYTKTGAFF. The CDR3 DNA sequence: TGCGCCAGCAGCCAAGACGCCTATACAAAGACGGGAGCTTTCTTT.

The chain combines TRBV6-5 with TRBJ1-3; 9 positions match TRBD1. The CDR3 sequence is 15 residues long. CDR1 and CDR2 from the germline V gene are MNHEY and SVGAGI. With V trimmed by 6 bases and J by 2 bases, 5 bases remained unmatched. CDR3 protein: CASSATGGTGNTIYF. In nucleotides, the CDR3 is TGTGCCAGCAGCGCAACAGGGGGCACTGGAAACACCATATATTTT.

The rearrangement links TRBV6-1 to TRBJ2-1; 16 bases line up with TRBD2. The CDR3 sequence is 17 residues long. Germline-derived CDR1 and CDR2 are MNHNS and SASEGT. Trimming at V came to 4 bases and at J to 8 bases, leaving 8 bases not matched to a gene. CDR3 DNA: TGTGCCAGCAGTGCGCCCGGGACTAGCGGGAGGGTAGATGAGCAGTTCTTC. Protein product: CASSAPGTSGRVDEQFF.

This chain uses TRBV20-1 with TRBJ1-1; a possible D gene is TRBD1 (5 bases). Germline V gene data show CDR1 as DFQATT and CDR2 as SNEGSKA (reference sequence). V was cut by 3 bases and J by 4 bases, with 9 bases left in between. This CDR3 contains 12 residues. The CDR3 DNA reads as TGCAGTGCTAGTCGCAGGGCCACTGAAGCTTTCTTT. This sequence encodes CSASRRATEAFF.

CDR3 in amino acids: CATSSRDWIYNEQFF. Here the CDR3 DNA reads TGTGCCACCAGCTCCCGGGACTGGATCTACAATGAGCAGTTCTTC. The V and J genes are TRBV15 and TRBJ2-1; TRBD2 might be the D (6 bases). CDR1 and CDR2 (germline): LNHNV, YYDKDF (reference sequence). The CDR3 sequence is 15 residues long. The V gene lost 5 bases and the J gene lost 3 bases, with 14 bases spanning the gap.

The genes are TRBV7-6 and TRBJ2-2, with TRBD2 matching over 11 bases. The length of the CDR3 is 16 residues. Germline CDR1 SGHVS, CDR2 FNYEAQ. The V gene end was trimmed by 10 bases and the J gene end by 2 bases; junction bases not matched to a gene: 9. CDR3 sequence: CATSRTSGPNTGELFF. In DNA, the CDR3 is TGTGCCACTAGTCGGACTAGCGGGCCCAACACCGGGGAGCTGTTTTTT. Full variable domain (rest looked up from reference TRBV7-6 and TRBJ2-2): GAGVSQSPRYKVTKRGQDVALRCDPISGHVSLYWYRQALGQGPEFLTYFNYEAQQDKSGLPNDRFSAERPEGSISTLTIQRTEQRDSAMYRCATSRTSGPNTGELFFGEGSRLTVL.

This chain uses TRBV28 with TRBJ2-1; 10 bases fit TRBD2. With 5 bases clipped from V and 7 bases from J, the junction kept 11 bases outside the gene matches. Germline V gene data show CDR1 as MDHEN and CDR2 as SYDVKM. The CDR3 has 16 amino acids. This CDR3 reads CASSLTRTSGVNEQFF. CDR3 bases: TGTGCCAGCAGTCTCACCCGGACTAGCGGTGTGAATGAGCAGTTCTTC.

This rearrangement joins TRBV19 to TRBJ2-1, with 8 positions matching TRBD1. There are 14 residues in the CDR3. The J segment lost 9 bases and the V segment lost 7 bases, leaving 11 bases of the junction unmatched. The V gene's germline CDR1 is LNHDA and CDR2 SQIVND (reference sequence). The DNA for the CDR3 is TGTGCCAGTATCGGGGGACAGGTTACCACTGAGCAGTTCTTC. Translating gives CASIGGQVTTEQFF.

This clone was observed a few times. The rearrangement joins TRBV18 to TRBJ1-2; the D gene is possibly TRBD1 (6 bases). This CDR3 contains 14 residues. Germline assignment: CDR1 KGHSH and CDR2 LQKENI. V lost 3 bases, J lost 4 bases, and 12 bases lay in between. The DNA for the CDR3 is TGTGCCAGCTCACCCACTACAGGGATCTATGGCTACACCTTC. Its protein is CASSPTTGIYGYTF.